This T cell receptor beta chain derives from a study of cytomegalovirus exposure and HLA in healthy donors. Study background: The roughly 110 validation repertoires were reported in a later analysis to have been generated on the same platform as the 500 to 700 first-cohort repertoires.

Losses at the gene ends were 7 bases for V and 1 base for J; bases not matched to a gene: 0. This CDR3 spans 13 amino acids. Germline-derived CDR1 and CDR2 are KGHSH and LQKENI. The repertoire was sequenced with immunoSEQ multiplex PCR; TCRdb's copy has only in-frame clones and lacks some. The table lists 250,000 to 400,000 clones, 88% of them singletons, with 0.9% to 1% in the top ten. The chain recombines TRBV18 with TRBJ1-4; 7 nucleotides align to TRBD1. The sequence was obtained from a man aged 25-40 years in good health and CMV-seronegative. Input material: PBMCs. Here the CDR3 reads CASYRGTNEKLFF. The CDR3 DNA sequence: TGTGCCAGCTACAGGGGAACTAATGAAAAACTGTTTTTT.